What follows is one T cell receptor beta chain and its context. Its antigen is still unknown. The data originate from a study of graft-versus-host responses after intestinal transplantation. Whole-study context: Recipients had transplants, and these were multivisceral, liver-intestinal, or isolated intestinal. The whole recipient group had anti-thymocyte globulin induction followed by tacrolimus and steroids for roughly 3 years. Overall study results and limits: Detected in recipient marrow were GvH clones, some of which were first observed in ileum or blood. Individuals carrying graft-donor T cell macrochimerism showed high graft-versus-host to host-versus-graft clonal ratios in allografts.

Repertoires were generated with immunoSEQ multiplex PCR, while TCRdb's copy carries only in-frame clones and drops some. The table records some 35,000 clones, roughly 94% of them present only once. The germline V gene has CDR1 SQVTM and CDR2 ANQGSEA. Trimming at V came to 2 bases and at J to 0 bases, leaving 20 bases not matched to a gene. The CDR3 sequence is 21 residues long. This chain joins TRBV29-1 and TRBJ2-1, with TRBD1 identical over 9 bases. The specimen comprised unstimulated CD4+ T cells sorted from spleen or lymph node cells, sampled before transplant. This clonotype was sampled from a human donor who was the organ donor for an intestinal transplant. The CDR3, as DNA: TGCAGCGTTGAAAGGGGGGTCCGGGACAGGGCGCCCTTGAGCTCCTACAATGAGCAGTTCTTC. As protein: CSVERGVRDRAPLSSYNEQFF.